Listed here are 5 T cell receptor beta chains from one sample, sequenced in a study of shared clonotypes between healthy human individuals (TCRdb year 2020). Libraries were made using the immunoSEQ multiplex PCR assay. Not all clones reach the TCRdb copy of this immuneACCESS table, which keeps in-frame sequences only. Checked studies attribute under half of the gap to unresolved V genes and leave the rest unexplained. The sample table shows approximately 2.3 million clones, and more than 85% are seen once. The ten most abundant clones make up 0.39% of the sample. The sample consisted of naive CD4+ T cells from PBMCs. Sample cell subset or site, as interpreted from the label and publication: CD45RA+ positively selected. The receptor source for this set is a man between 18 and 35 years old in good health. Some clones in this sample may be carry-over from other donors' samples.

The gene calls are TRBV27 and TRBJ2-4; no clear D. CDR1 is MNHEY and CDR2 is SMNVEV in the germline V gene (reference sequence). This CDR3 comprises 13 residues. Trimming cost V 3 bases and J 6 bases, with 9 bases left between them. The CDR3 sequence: CASSLPGSNIQYF. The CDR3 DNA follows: TGTGCCAGCAGTTTGCCGGGTTCAAACATTCAGTACTTC.

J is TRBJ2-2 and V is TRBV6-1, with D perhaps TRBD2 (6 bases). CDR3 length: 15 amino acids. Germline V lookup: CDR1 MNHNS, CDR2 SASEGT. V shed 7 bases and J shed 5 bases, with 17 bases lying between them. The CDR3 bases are TGTGCCAGCACCGGGACTGGGAGAGGGACCGGGGAGCTGTTTTTT. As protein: CASTGTGRGTGELFF.

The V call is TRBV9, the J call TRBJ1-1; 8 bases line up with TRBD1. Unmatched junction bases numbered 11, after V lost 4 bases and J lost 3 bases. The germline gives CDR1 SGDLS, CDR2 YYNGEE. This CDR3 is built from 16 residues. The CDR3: CASSPQAGGAYTEAFF. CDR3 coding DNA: TGTGCCAGCAGCCCCCAAGCAGGGGGCGCGTACACTGAAGCTTTCTTT.

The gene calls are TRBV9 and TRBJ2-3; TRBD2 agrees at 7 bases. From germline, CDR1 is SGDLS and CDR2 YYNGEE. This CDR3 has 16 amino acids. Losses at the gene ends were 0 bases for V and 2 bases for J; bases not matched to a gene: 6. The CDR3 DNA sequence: TGTGCCAGCAGCGTAGCGCCGCTAGCGGACACAGATACGCAGTATTTT. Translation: CASSVAPLADTDTQYF.

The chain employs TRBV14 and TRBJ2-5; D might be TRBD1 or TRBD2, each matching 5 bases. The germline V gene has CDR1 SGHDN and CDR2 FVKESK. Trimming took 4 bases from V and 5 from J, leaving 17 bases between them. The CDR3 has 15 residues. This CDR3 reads CASSRTGTRTETQYF. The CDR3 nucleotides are TGTGCCAGCAGCCGAACCGGGACCCGGACGGAGACCCAGTACTTC.